The source of this T cell receptor (beta chain) is a study of yellow fever vaccine responses in identical twins. General study results and limits: As reported, the vaccine T cell response of twins seemed partly convergent and partly personalized.

TCRdb passed the RT-PCR reads through MiXCR, listing each CDR3 protein once. Of 15,000 to 20,000 distinct CDR3 sequences detected, 55% to 65% appear once; the ten largest clones hold under 10%. CDR1 and CDR2 (germline): SNHLY, FYNNEI. V lost 3 bases, J lost 1 base, and 10 bases stayed unmatched. CDR3 length: 18 amino acids. With regard to this clonotype: Its antigen is unidentified.

The chain has TRBV2 and TRBJ2-4; 9 positions agree with TRBD2. Sequenced here: T cells from blood (PBMCs), unsorted or a sorted subset (not recorded which), sampled before or after yellow fever vaccination (not recorded which). The TCR sequence derives from a young woman who received the yellow fever vaccine. As DNA, the CDR3 is TGTGCCAGCAGTGATGGGGCATTAAGCGGGAGGGCCAAAAACATTCAGTACTTC. Translation gives CASSDGALSGRAKNIQYF.